This T cell receptor (beta chain) came from a study of breast tumors, draining lymph nodes, adjacent tissues. Study results and caveats: Tumor TCR diversity was below lymph nodes but above nontumor tissue. The data were judged consistent with most tumor T cells coming from lymph node and expanding in tumor.

The CDR3 has 15 amino acids. The V end was cut by 1 base, the J end by 4 bases, with 9 bases between. Looked up from germline, CDR1 is SGHNT and CDR2 is YYREEE (reference sequence). This clonotype was found many times. Its antigen is not identified. Samples came from axillary lymph nodes draining the breast cancer. TCRdb processed the multiplex PCR reads anew with MiXCR; each CDR3 protein has one entry. The table shows roughly 120,000 distinct CDR3 sequences, with just under 20% occurring only once. Sequenced input: axillary lymph node tissue. The chain recombines TRBV5-4 with TRBJ1-6, with D unresolved. The sequence came from a female donor with breast cancer. Some clones in this sample may be carry-over from other donors' samples. The CDR3 sequence: CASSLKTAYNSPLHF. CDR3 in DNA: TGTGCCAGCAGCTTGAAAACGGCGTATAATTCACCCCTCCACTTT.